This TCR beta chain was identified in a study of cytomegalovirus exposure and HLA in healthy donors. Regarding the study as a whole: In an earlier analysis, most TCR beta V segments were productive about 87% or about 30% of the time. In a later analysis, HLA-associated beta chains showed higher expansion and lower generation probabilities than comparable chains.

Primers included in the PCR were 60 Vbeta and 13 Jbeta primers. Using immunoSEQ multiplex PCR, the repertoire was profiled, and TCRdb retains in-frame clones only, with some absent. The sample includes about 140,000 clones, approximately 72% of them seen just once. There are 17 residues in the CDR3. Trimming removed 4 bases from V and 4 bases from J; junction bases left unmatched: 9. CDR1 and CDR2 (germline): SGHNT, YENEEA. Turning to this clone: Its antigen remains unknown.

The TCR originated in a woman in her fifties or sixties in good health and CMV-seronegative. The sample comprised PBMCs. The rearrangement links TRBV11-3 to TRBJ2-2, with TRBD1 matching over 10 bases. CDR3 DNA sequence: TGTGCCAGCAGCTCGCCCCCGGGACAGGGGAGCACCGGGGAGCTGTTTTTT. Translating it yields CASSSPPGQGSTGELFF.